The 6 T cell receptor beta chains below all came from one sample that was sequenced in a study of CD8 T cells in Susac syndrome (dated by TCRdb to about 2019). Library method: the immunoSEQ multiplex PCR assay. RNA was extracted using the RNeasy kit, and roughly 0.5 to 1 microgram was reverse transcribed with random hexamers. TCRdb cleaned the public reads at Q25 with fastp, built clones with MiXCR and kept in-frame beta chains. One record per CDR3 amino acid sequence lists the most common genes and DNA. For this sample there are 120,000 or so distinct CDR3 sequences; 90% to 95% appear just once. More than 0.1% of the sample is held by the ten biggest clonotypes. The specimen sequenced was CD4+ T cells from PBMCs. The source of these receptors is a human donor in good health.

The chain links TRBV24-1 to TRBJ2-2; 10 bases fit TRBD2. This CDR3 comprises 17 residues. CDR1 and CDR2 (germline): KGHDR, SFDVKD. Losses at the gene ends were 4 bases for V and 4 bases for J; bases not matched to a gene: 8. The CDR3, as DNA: TGTGCCACCAGTGACCCTAGCGGGAGCTTACCCACCGGGGAGCTGTTTTTT. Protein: CATSDPSGSLPTGELFF.

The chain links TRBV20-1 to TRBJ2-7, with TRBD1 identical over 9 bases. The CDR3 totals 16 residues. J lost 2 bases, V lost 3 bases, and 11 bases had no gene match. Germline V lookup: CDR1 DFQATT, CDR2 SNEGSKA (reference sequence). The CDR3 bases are TGCAGTGCTAGGTCAATTTTGGGACAGGGCACCTACGAGCAGTACTTC. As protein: CSARSILGQGTYEQYF.

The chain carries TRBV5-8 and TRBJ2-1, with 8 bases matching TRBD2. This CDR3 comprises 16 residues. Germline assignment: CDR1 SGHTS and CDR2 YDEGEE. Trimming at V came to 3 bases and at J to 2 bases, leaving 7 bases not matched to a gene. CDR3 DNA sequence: TGTGCCAGCAGCTACCTTAGCGGGATCACCTACAATGAGCAGTTCTTC. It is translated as CASSYLSGITYNEQFF.

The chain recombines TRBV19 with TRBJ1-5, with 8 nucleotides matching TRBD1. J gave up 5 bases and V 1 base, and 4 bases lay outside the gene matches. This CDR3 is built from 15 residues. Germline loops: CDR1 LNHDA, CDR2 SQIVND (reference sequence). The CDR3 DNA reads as TGTGCCAGTAGTATAGCTGTGACAGGGGATCAGCCCCAGCATTTT. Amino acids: CASSIAVTGDQPQHF.

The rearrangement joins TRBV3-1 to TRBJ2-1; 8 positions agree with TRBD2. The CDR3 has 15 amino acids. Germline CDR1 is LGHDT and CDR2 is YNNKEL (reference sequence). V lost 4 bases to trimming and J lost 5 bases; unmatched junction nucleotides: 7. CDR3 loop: CASSLPGAGDNEQFF. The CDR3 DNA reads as TGTGCCAGCAGCCTGCCGGGAGCGGGAGACAATGAGCAGTTCTTC.

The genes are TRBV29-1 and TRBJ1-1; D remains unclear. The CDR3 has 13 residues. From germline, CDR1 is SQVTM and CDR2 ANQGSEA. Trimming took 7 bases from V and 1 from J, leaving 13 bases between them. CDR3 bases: TGCAGCGCCCTACACCAACAGAACACTGAAGCTTTCTTT. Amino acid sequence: CSALHQQNTEAFF.